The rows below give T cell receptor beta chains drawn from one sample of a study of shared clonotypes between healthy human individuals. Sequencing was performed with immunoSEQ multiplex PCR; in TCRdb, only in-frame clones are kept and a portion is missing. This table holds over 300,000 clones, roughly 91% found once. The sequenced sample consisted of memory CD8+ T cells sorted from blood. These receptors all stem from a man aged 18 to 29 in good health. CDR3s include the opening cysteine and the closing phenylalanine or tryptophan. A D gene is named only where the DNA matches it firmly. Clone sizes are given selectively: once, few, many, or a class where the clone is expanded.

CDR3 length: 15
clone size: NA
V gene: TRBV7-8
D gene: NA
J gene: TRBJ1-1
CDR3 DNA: TGTGCCAGCAGCTTATGGCCGGACGCGGACACTGAAGCTTTCTTT
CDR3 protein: CASSLWPDADTEAFF

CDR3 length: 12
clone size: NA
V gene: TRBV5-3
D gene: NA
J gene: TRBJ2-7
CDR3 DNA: TGTGCCAGAAGCTTTTCCCGCTACGAGCAGTACTTC
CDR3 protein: CARSFSRYEQYF

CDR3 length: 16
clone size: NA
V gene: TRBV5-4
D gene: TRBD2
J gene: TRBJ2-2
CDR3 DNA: TGTGCCAGCAGCCCCGGTGTGGGAGGGCCCCCCGGGGAGCTGTTTTTT
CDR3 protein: CASSPGVGGPPGELFF

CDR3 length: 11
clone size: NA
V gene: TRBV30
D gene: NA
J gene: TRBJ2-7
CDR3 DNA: TGTGCCTGGAGTGGGACCTACGAGCAGTACTTC
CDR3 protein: CAWSGTYEQYF

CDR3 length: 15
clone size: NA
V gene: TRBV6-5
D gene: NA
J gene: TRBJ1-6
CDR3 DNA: TGTGCCAGCAGTTCCGCAGGCTCCTATAATTCACCCCTCCACTTT
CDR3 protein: CASSSAGSYNSPLHF

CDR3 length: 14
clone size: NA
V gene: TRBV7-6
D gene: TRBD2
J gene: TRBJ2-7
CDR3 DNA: TGTGCCAGCAGCTTCCTAGCGGGGGAGTACGAGCAGTACTTC
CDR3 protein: CASSFLAGEYEQYF

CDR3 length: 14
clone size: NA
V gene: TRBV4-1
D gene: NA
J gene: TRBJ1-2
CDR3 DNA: TGCGCCAGCAGCACGTTTTACAGGGCGGGGGGCTACACCTTC
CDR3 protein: CASSTFYRAGGYTF

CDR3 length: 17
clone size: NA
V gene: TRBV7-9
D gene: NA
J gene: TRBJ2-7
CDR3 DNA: TGTGCCAGCAGCTTAGAGGCGACAGGCCCCCCGACGACGGGGCAGTACTTC
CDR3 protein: CASSLEATGPPTTGQYF

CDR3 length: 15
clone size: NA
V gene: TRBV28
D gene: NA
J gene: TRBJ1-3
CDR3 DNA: TGTGCCAGCACTTATAGGGGGTTTTCTGGAAACACCATATATTTT
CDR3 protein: CASTYRGFSGNTIYF

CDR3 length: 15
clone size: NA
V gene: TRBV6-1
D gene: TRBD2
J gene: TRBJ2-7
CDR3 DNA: TGTGCCAGCAGCGGACTACTAGCGGAGAACTACGAGCAGTACTTC
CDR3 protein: CASSGLLAENYEQYF

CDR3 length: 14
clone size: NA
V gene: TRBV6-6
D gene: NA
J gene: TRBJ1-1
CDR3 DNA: TGTGCCAGCAGTTACTCGAGTGCAGGCACTGAAGCTTTCTTT
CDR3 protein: CASSYSSAGTEAFF

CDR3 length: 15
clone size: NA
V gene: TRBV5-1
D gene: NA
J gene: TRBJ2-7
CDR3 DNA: TGCGCCAGCAGCTACAACATCGTTCGGGACTACGAGCAGTACTTC
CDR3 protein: CASSYNIVRDYEQYF

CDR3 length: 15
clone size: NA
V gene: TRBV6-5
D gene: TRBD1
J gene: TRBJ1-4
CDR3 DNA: TGTGCCAGCACCCCGACAGGGGACTCTTTTGAAAAACTGTTTTTT
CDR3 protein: CASTPTGDSFEKLFF

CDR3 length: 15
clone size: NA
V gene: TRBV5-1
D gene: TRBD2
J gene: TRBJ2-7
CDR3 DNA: TGCGCCAGCAGCCCGGAGGGAGGGCCTAGGTACGAGCAGTACTTC
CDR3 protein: CASSPEGGPRYEQYF

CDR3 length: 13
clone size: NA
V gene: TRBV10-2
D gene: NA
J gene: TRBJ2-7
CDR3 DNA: TGCGCCAGCAGACATCTAACAGGAATCGAGCAGTACTTC
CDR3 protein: CASRHLTGIEQYF

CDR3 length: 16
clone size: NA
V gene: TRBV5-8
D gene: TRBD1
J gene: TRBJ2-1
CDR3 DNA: TGTGCCAGCAGTGACGTGACAGGGGGCTACTACAATGAGCAGTTCTTC
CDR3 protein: CASSDVTGGYYNEQFF

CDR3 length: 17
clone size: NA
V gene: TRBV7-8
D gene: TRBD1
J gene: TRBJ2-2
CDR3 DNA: TGTGCCAGCAGCAGAAGCACCGGGACAACAGGGGCCGGGGAGCTGTTTTTT
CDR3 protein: CASSRSTGTTGAGELFF

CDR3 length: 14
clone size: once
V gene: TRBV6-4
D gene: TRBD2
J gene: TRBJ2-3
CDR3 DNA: TGTGCCAGCAGTGCGGGAGGTAGCACAGATACGCAGTATTTT
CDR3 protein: CASSAGGSTDTQYF

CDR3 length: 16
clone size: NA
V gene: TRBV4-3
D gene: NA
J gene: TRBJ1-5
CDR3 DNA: TGCGCCAGCAGCCAAGATTGGCAGATAGGGGCCCAGCCCCAGCATTTT
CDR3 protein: CASSQDWQIGAQPQHF

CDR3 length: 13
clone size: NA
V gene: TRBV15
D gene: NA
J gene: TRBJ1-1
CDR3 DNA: TGTGCCACCAGCCTCCCGGAGGGCGCTGAAGCTTTCTTT
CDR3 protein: CATSLPEGAEAFF

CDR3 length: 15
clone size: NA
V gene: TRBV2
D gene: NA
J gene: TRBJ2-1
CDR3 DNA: TGTGCCAGCAGTGAAGCGGGGTCCCTAAGGCATGAGCAGTTCTTC
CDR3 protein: CASSEAGSLRHEQFF

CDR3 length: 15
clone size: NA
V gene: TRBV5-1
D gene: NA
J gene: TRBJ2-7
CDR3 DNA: TGCGCCAGCAGCTTGGCGGGGGACGGGCCCTACGAGCAGTACTTC
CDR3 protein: CASSLAGDGPYEQYF

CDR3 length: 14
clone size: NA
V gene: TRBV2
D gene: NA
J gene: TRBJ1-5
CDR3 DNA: TGTGCCAGCATAAAGTGGAGGGGAGGTCAGCCCCAGCATTTT
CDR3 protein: CASIKWRGGQPQHF

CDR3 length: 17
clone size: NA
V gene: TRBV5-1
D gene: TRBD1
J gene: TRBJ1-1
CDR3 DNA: TGCGCCAGCTACGCCCCCGGGACAGGGGGCGCTGGGACTGAAGCTTTCTTT
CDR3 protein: CASYAPGTGGAGTEAFF

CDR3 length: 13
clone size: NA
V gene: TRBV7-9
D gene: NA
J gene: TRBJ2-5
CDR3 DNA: TGTGCCAGCAGCCTACAACCCCAAGAGACCCAGTACTTC
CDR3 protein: CASSLQPQETQYF

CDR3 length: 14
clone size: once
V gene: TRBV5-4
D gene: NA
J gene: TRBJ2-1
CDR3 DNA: TGTGCCAGCAGCCGGGTAGAAGGTGGGAATGAGCAGTTCTTC
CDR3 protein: CASSRVEGGNEQFF

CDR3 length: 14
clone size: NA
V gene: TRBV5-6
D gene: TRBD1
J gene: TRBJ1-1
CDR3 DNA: TGTGCCAGCAGCTGGGACAGGGGGAACACTGAAGCTTTCTTT
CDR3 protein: CASSWDRGNTEAFF

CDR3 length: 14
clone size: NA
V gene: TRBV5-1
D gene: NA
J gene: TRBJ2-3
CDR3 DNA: TGCGCCAGCAGCTTTACGCTAGGGGCAGATACGCAGTATTTT
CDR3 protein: CASSFTLGADTQYF

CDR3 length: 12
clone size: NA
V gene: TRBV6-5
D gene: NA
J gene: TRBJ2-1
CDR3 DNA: TGTGCCAGCAGTTACTCGGGGTCTGAGCAGTTCTTC
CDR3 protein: CASSYSGSEQFF

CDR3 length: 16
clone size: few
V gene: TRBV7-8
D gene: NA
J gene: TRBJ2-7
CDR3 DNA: TGTGCCAGCAGCTTAGTCTCAGGGCTGGGGGTGTACGAGCAGTACTTC
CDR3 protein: CASSLVSGLGVYEQYF

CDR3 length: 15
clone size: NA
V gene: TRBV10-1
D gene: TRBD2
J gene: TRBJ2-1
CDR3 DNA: TGCGCCAGCAGTGAGTCGGGCGCGGGAGCACATGAGCAGTTCTTC
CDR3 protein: CASSESGAGAHEQFF